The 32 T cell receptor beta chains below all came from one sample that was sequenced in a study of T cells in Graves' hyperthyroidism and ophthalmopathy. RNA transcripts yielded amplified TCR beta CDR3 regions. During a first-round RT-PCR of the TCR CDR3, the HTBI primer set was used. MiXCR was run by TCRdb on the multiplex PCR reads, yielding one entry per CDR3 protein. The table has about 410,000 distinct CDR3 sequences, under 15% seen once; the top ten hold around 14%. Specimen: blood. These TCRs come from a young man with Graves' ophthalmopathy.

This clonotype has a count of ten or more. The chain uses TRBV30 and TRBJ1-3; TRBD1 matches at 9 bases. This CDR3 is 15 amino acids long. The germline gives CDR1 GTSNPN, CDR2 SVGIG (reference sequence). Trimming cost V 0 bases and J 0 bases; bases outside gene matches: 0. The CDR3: CAWSVTGGSGNTIYF. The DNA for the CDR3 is TGTGCCTGGAGTGTGACAGGGGGCTCTGGAAACACCATATATTTT.

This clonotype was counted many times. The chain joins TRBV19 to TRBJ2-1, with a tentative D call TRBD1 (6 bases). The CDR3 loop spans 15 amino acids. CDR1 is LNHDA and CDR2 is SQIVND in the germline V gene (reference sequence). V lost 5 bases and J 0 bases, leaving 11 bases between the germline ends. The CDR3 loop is CASSGNRDSYNEQFF. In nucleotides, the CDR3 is TGTGCCAGTAGTGGTAACAGGGACTCCTACAATGAGCAGTTCTTC.

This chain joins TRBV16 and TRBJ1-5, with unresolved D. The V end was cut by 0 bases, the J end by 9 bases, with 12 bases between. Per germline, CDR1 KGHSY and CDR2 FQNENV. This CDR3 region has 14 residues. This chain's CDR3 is CASSQSSDLRPQHF. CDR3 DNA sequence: TGTGCCAGCAGCCAATCGTCAGACCTCCGGCCCCAGCATTTT.

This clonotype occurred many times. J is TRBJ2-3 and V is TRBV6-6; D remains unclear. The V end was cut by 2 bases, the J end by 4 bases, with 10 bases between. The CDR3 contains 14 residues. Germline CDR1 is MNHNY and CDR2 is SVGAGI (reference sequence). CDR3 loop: CASSYTNQPDTQYF. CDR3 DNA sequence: TGTGCCAGCAGTTACACCAATCAGCCAGATACGCAGTATTTT.

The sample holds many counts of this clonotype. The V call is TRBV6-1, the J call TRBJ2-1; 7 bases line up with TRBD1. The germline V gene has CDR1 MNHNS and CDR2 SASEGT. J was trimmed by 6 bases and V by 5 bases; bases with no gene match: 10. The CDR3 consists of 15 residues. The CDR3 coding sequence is TGTGCCAGCAGTCCGCTGGACAGGCCGGGCAATGAGCAGTTCTTC. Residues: CASSPLDRPGNEQFF.

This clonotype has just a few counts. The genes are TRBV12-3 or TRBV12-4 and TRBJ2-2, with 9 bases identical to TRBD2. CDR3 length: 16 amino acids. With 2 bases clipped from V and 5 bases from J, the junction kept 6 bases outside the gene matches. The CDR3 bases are TGTGCCAGCAGTTTAAGGGCGGGGGGGCCGACCGGGGAGCTGTTTTTT. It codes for CASSLRAGGPTGELFF.

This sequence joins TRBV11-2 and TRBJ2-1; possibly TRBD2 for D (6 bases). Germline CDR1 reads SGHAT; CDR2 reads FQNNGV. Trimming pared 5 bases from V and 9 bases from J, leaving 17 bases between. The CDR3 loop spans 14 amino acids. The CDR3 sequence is CASSLRLEAIEQFF. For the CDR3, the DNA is TGTGCCAGCAGCCTAAGACTAGAGGCCATTGAGCAGTTCTTC.

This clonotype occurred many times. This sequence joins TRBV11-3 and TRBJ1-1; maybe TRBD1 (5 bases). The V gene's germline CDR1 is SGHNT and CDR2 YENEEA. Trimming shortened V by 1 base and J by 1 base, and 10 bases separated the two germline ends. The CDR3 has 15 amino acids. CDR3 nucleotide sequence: TGTGCCAGCAGCTTAGCAGAGGGACGGAACACTGAAGCTTTCTTT. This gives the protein CASSLAEGRNTEAFF.

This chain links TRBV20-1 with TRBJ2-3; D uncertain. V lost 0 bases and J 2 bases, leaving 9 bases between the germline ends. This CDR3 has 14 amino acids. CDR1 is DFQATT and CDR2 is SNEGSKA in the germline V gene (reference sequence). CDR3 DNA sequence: TGCAGTGCTAGAGATATGGTCTTCACAGATACGCAGTATTTT. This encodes CSARDMVFTDTQYF.

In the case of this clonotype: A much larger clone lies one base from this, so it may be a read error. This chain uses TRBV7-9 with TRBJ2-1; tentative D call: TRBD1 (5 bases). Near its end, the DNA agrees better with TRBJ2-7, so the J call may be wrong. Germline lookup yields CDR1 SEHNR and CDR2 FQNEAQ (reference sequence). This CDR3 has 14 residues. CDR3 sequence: CASTNLGKDNEQYF. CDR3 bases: TGTGCCAGCACCAATCTTGGGAAGGACAATGAGCAGTACTTC.

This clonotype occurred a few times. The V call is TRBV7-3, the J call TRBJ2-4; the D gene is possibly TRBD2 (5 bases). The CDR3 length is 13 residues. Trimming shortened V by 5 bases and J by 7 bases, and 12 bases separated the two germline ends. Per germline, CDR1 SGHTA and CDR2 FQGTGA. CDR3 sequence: CASSTHSGNIQYF. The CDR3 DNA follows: TGTGCCAGCAGCACCCACTCGGGGAACATTCAGTACTTC.

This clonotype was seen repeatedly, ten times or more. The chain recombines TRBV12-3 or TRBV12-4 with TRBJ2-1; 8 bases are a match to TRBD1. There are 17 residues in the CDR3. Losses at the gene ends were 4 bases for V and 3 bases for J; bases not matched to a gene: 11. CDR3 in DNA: TGTGCCAGCAGTTCTCTACTAAGAGGACAGGGCTACAATGAGCAGTTCTTC. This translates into CASSSLLRGQGYNEQFF.

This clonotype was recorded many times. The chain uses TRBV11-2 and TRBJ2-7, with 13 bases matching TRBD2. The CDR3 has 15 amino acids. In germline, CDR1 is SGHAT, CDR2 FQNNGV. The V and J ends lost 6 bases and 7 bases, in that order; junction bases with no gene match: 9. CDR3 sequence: CASSQGTSGVWEQYF. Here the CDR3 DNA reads TGTGCCAGCAGTCAGGGGACTAGCGGGGTTTGGGAGCAGTACTTC.

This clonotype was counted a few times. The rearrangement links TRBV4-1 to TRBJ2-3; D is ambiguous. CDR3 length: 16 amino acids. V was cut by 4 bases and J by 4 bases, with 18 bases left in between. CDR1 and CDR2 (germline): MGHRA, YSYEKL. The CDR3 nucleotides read TGCGCCAGCAGCCCCGAAAGCTGGCGTACCCCAGATACGCAGTATTTT. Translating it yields CASSPESWRTPDTQYF.

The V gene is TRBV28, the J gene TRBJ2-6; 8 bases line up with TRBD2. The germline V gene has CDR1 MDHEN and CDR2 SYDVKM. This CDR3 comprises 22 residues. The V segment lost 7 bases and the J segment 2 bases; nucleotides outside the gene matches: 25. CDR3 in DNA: TGTGCCAGCAAACCCATTACCGGGACTAGTAACGCCCGGCGCCCTGGGGCCAACGTCCTGACTTTC. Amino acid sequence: CASKPITGTSNARRPGANVLTF.

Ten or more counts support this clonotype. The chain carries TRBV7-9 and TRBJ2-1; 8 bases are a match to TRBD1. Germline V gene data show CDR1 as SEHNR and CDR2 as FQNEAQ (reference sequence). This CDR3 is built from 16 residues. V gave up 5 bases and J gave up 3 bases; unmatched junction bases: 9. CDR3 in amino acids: CASSRSRTGNYNEQFF. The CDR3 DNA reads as TGTGCCAGCAGCCGATCACGGACAGGGAACTACAATGAGCAGTTCTTC.

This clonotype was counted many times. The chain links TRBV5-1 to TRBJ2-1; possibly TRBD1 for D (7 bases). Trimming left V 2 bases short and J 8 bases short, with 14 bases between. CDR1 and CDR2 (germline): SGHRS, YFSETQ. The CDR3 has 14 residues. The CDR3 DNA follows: TGCGCCAGCAGCTTACGACTCAGGGGGGATGAGCAGTTCTTC. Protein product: CASSLRLRGDEQFF.

The CDR3 sequence: CASSHRDRMSGELFF. For the CDR3, the DNA is TGTGCCAGCAGCCACAGGGACAGGATGTCCGGGGAGCTGTTTTTT. The chain has TRBV7-9 and TRBJ2-2, with TRBD1 matching 8 bases. This CDR3 spans 15 amino acids. Germline-derived CDR1 and CDR2 are SEHNR and FQNEAQ (reference sequence). The junction had 8 bases not matched to a gene; V was cut back by 5 bases and J by 6 bases. The complete variable domain, with remaining parts taken from reference TRBV7-9 and TRBJ2-2, reads DTGVSQNPRHKITKRGQNVTFRCDPISEHNRLYWYRQTLGQGPEFLTYFQNEAQLEKSRLLSDRFSAERPKGSFSTLEIQRTEQGDSAMYLCASSHRDRMSGELFFGEGSRLTVL.

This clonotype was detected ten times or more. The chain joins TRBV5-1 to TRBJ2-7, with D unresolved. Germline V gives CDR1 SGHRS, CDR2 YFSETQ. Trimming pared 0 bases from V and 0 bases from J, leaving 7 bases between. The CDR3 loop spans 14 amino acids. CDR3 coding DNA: TGCGCCAGCAGCTTGGGGGTCAACTCCTACGAGCAGTACTTC. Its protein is CASSLGVNSYEQYF.

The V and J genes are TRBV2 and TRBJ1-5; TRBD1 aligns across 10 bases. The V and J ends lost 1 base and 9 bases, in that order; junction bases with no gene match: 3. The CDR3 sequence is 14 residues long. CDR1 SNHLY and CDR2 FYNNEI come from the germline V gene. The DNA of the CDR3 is TGTGCCAGCAGTGAAGGGGACAGGGGTTGGCCCCAGCATTTT. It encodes CASSEGDRGWPQHF.

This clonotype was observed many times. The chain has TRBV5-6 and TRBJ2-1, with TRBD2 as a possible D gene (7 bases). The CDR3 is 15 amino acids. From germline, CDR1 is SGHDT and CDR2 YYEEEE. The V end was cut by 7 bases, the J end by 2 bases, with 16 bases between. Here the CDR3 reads CASVPGGGPYNEQFF. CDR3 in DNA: TGTGCCAGCGTACCTGGGGGGGGCCCCTACAATGAGCAGTTCTTC.

CDR3 protein: CASTLGLAGGPPSYEQYF. The DNA of the CDR3 is TGTGCCAGCACCCTGGGACTAGCGGGAGGGCCTCCCTCCTACGAGCAGTACTTC. The chain has TRBV2 and TRBJ2-7; 16 bases fit TRBD2. The germline V gene encodes CDR1 SNHLY and CDR2 FYNNEI. The V and J ends lost 7 bases and 0 bases, in that order; junction bases with no gene match: 9. The CDR3 has 18 amino acids.

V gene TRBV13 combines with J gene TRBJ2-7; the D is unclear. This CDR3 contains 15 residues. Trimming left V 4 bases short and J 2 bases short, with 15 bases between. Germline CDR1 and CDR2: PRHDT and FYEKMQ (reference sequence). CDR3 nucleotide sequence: TGTGCCAGCAGCTACTCCCTTACACTACCCTACGAGCAGTACTTC. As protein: CASSYSLTLPYEQYF.

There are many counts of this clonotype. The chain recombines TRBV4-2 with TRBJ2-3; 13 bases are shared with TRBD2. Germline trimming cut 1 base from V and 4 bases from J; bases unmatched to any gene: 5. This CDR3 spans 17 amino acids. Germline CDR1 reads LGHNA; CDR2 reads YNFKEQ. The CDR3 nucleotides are TGTGCCAGCAGCCAAGCCGGGACTAGCGGGGCCCCAGATACGCAGTATTTT. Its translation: CASSQAGTSGAPDTQYF.

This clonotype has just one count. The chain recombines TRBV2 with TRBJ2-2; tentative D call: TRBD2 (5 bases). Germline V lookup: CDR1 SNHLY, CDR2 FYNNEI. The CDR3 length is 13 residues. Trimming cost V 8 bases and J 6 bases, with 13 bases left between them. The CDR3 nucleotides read TGTGCCAGCCATCAGACTACAGCCGGGGAGCTGTTTTTT. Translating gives CASHQTTAGELFF. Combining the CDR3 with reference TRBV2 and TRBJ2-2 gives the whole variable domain EPEVTQTPSHQVTQMGQEVILRCVPISNHLYFYWYRQILGQKVEFLVSFYNNEISEKSEIFDDQFSVERPDGSNFTLKIRSTKLEDSAMYFCASHQTTAGELFFGEGSRLTVL.

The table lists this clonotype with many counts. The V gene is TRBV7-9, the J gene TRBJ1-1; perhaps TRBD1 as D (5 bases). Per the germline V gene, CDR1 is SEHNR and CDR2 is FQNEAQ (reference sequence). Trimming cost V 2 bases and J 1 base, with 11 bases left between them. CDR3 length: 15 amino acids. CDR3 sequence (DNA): TGTGCCAGCAGCTTACTAGACAGCAAGAACACTGAAGCTTTCTTT. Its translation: CASSLLDSKNTEAFF.

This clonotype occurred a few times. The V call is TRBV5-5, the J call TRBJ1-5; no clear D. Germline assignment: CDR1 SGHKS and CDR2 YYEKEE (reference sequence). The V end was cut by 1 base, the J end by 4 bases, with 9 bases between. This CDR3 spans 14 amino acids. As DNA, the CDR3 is TGTGCCAGCAGCTTGCTGACGATGAATCAGCCCCAGCATTTT. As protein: CASSLLTMNQPQHF.

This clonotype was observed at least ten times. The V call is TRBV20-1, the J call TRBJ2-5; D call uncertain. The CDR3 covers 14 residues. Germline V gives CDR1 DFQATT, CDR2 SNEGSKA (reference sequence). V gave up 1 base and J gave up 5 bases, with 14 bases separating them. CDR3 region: CSARGEGGRETQYF. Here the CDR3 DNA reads TGCAGTGCTAGAGGGGAAGGCGGAAGGGAGACCCAGTACTTC.

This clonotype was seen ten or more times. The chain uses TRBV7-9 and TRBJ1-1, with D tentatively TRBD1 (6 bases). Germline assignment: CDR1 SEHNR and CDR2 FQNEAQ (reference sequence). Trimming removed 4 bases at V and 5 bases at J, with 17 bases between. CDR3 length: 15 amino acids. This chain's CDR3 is CASSSAYRVGTEAFF. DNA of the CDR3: TGTGCCAGCAGCTCCGCCTACAGGGTGGGAACTGAAGCTTTCTTT.

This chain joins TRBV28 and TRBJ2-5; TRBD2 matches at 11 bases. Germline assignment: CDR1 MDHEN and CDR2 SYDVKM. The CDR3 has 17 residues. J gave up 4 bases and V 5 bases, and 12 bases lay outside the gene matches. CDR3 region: CASSPRGSGRAGETQYF. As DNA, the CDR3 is TGTGCCAGCAGTCCGCGGGGTAGCGGGAGGGCCGGAGAGACCCAGTACTTC.

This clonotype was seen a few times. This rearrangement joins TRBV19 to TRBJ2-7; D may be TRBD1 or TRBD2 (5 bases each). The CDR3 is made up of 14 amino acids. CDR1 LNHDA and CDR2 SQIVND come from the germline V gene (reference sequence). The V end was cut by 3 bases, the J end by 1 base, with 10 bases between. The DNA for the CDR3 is TGTGCCAGTAGTATGGGGGTTCCTTCCTACGAGCAGTACTTC. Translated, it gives CASSMGVPSYEQYF.

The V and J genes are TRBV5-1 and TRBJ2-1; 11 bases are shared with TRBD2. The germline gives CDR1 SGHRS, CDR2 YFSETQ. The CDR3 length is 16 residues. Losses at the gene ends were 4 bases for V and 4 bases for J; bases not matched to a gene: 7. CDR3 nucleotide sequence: TGCGCCAGCAGCAAAGGGACTAGCGGAGATTACAATGAGCAGTTCTTC. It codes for CASSKGTSGDYNEQFF.